The subject of this entry is one TCR beta chain. Method: immunoSEQ multiplex PCR; TCRdb's copy keeps in-frame clones and lacks some. The table lists around 550,000 clones, approximately 95% of them singletons. The data are from a study of shared clonotypes between healthy human individuals. Germline V gene sequence: CDR1 SGHRS, CDR2 YFSETQ. The CDR3 length is 13 residues. Trimming stripped 6 bases from V and 5 bases from J, with 14 bases between. The V and J genes are TRBV5-1 and TRBJ1-1, with unresolved D. The receptor was isolated from a woman aged 25 to 39 in good health. Sequenced input: naive CD4+ T cells sorted from blood. Sample subset: CD45RA+ positively selected. This chain's CDR3 is CASIPLTGTEAFF. DNA of the CDR3: TGCGCCAGCATCCCCTTAACCGGGACTGAAGCTTTCTTT.